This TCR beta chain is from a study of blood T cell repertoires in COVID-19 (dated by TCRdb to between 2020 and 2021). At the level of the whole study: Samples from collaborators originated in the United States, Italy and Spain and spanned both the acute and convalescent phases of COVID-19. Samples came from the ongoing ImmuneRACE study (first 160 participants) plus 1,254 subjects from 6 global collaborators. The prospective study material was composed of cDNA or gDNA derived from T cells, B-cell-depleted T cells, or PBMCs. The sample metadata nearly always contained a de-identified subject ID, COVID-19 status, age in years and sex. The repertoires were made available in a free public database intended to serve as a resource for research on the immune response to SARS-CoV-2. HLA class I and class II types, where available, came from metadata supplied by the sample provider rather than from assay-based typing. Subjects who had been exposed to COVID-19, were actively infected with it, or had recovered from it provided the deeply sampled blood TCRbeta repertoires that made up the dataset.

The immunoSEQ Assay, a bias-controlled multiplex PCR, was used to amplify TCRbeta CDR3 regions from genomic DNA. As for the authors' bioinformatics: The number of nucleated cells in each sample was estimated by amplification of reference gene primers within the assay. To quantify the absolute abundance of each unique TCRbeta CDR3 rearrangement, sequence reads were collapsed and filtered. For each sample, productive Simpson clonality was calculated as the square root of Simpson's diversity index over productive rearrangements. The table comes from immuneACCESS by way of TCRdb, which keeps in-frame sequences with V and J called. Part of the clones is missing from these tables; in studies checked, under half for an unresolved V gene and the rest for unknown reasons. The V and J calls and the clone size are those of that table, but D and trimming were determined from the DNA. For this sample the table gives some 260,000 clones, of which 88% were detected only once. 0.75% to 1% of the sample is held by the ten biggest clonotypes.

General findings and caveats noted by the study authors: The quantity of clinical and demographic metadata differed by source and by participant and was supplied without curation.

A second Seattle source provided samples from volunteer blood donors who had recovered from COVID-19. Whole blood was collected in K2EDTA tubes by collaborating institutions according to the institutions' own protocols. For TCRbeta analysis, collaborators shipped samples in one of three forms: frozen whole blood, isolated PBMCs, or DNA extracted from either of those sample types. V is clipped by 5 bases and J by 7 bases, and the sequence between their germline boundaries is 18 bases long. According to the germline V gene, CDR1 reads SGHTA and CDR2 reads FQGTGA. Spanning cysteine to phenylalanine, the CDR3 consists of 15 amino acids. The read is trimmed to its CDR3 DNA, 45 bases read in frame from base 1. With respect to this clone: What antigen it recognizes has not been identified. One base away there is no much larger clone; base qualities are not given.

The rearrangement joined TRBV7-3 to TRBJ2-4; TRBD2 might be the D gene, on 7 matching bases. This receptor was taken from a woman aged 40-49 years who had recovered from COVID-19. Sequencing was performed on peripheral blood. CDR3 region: CASSPRGGGGNIQYF. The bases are TGTGCCAGCAGCCCCCGTGGAGGGGGAGGGAACATTCAGTACTTC.